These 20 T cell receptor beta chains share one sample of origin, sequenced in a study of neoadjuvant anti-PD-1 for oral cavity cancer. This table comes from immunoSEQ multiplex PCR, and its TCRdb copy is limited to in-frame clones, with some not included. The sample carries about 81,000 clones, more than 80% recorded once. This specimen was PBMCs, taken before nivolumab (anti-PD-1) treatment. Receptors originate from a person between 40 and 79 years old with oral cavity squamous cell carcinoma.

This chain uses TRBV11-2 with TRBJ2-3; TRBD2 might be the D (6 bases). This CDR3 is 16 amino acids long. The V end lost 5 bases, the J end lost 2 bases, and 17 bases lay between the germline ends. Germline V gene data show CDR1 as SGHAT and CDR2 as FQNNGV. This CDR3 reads CASSKRGLGLTDTQYF. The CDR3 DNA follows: TGTGCCAGCAGCAAAAGGGGACTGGGACTCACAGATACGCAGTATTTT. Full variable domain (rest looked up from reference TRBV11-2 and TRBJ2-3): EAGVAQSPRYKIIEKRQSVAFWCNPISGHATLYWYQQILGQGPKLLIQFQNNGVVDDSQLPKDRFSAERLKGVDSTLKIQPAKLEDSAVYLCASSKRGLGLTDTQYFGPGTRLTVL.

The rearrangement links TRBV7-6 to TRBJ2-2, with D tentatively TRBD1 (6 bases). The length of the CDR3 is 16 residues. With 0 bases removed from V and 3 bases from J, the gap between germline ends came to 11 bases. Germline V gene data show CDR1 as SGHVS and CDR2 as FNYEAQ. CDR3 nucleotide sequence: TGTGCCAGCAGCTTAGCGCCTGGGGGCGACACCGGGGAGCTGTTTTTT. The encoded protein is CASSLAPGGDTGELFF.

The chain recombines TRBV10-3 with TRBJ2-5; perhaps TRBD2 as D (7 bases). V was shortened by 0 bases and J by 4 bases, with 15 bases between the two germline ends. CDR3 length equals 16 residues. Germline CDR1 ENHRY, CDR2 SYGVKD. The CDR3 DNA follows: TGTGCCATCAGTGAGTCCGGGGGGCTAGGCCGAGAGACCCAGTACTTC. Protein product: CAISESGGLGRETQYF.

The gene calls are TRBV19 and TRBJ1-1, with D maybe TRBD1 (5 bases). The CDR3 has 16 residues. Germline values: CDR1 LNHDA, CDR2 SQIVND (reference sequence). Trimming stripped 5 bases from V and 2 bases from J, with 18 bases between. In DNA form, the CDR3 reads TGTGCCAGTAGTTCCCCGGAAGGGGCCCCTAACACTGAAGCTTTCTTT. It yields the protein CASSSPEGAPNTEAFF.

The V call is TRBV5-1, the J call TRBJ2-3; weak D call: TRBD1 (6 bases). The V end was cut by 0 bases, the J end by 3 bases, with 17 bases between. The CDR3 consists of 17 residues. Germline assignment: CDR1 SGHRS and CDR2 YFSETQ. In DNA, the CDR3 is TGCGCCAGCAGCTTGGGACAGGTTCGGATCACAACAGATACGCAGTATTTT. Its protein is CASSLGQVRITTDTQYF.

CDR3: CASSLGRVGEQYF. Here the CDR3 DNA reads TGTGCCAGCAGCTTGGGGAGGGTGGGGGAGCAGTACTTC. The rearrangement uses TRBV5-6 and TRBJ2-7, with D perhaps matching TRBD2 (6 bases). V was pared by 0 bases and J by 7 bases, with 11 bases between. The CDR3 spans 13 residues. Germline values: CDR1 SGHDT, CDR2 YYEEEE.

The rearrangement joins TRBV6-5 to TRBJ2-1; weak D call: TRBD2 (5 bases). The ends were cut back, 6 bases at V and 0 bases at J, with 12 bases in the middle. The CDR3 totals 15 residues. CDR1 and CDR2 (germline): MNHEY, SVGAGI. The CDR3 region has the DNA TGTGCCAGCAGCCCTGGAGGTGGCTCCTACAATGAGCAGTTCTTC. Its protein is CASSPGGGSYNEQFF.

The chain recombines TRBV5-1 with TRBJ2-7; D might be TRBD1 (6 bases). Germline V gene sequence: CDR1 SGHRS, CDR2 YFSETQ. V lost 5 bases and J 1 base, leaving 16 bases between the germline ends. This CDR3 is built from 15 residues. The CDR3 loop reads CASRESGTSSYEQYF. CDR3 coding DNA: TGCGCCAGCAGGGAATCCGGGACAAGTTCCTACGAGCAGTACTTC.

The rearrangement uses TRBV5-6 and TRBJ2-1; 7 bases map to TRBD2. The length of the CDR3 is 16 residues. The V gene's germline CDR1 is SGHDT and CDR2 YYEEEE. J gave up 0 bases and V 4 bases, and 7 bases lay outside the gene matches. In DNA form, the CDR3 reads TGTGCCAGCAGCCAACCTAGCGGACGCTCCTACAATGAGCAGTTCTTC. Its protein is CASSQPSGRSYNEQFF.

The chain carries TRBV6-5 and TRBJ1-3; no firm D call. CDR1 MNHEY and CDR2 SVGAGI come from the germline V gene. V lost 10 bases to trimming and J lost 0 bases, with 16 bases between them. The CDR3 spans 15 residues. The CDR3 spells CATRRAAHSGNTIYF. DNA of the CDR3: TGTGCCACCCGTCGGGCAGCACACTCTGGAAACACCATATATTTT.

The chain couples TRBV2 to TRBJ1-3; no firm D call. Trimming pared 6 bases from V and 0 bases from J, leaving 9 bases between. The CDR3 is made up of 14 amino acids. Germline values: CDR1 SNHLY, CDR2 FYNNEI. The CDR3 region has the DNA TGTGCCAGCAGACCCAGGATCTCTGGAAACACCATATATTTT. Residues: CASRPRISGNTIYF.

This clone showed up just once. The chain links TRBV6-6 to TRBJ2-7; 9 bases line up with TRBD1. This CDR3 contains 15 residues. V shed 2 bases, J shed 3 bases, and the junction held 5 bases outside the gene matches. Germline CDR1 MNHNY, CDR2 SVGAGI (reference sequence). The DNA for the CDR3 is TGTGCCAGCAGTTACAGGGGACAGGGCAGCTACGAGCAGTACTTC. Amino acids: CASSYRGQGSYEQYF.

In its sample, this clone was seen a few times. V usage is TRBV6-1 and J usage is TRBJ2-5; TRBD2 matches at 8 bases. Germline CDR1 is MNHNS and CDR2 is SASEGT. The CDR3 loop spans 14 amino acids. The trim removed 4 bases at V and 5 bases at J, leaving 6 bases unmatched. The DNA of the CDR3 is TGTGCCAGCAGTGCCAGCGGGGGTTGGGAGACCCAGTACTTC. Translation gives CASSASGGWETQYF.

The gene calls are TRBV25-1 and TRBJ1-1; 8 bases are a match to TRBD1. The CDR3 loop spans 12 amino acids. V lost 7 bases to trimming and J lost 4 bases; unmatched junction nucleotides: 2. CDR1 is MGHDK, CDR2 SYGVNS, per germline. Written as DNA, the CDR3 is TGTGCCAGCAAGACAGGGGTCACTGAAGCTTTCTTT. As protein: CASKTGVTEAFF.

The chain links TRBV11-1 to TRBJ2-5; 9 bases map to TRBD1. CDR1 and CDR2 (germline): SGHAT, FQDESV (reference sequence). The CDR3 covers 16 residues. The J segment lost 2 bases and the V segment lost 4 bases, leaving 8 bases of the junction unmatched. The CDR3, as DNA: TGTGCCAGCAGCTACACAGGGGGCGCGGGACAAGAGACCCAGTACTTC. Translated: CASSYTGGAGQETQYF. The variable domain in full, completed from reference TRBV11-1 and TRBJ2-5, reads EAEVAQSPRYKITEKSQAVAFWCDPISGHATLYWYRQILGQGPELLVQFQDESVVDDSQLPKDRFSAERLKGVDSTLKIQPAELGDSAMYLCASSYTGGAGQETQYFGPGTRLLVL.

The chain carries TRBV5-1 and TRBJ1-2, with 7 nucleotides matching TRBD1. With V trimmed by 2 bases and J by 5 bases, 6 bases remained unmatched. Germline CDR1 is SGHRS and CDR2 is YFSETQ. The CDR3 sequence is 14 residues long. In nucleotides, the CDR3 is TGCGCCAGCAGCTTACCGGGACAGACTTATGGCTACACCTTC. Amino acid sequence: CASSLPGQTYGYTF.

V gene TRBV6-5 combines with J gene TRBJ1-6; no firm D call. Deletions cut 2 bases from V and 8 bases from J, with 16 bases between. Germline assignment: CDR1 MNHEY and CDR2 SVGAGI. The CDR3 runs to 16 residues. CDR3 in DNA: TGTGCCAGCAGTTACAGAATGATGAATGGGGATTCACCCCTCCACTTT. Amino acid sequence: CASSYRMMNGDSPLHF.

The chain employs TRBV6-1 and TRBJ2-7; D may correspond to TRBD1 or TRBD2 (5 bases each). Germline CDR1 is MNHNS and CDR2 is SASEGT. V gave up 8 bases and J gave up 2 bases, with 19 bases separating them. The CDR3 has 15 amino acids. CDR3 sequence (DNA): TGTGCCAGCGTTCTCACCGGGACGCCGACCTACGAGCAGTACTTC. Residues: CASVLTGTPTYEQYF.

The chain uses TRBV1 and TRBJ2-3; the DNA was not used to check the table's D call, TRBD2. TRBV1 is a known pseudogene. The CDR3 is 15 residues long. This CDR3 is CTRTEGTSGRQTQYF. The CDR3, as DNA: TGCACCAGGACAGAGGGGACTAGCGGGAGGCAGACGCAGTATTTT.

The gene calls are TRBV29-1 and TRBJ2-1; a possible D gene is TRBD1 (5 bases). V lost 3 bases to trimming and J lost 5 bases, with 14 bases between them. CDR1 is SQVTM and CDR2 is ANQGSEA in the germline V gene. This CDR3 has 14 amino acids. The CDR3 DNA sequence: TGCAGCGTTGACTCACGGCCAGGGAACAATGAGCAGTTCTTC. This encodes CSVDSRPGNNEQFF.